This T cell receptor beta chain was identified in a study of shared clonotypes between healthy human individuals. General study points: Few donors restricted represented genetic and exposure-history diversity.

As for this clone: Its target is not known.

Assay: immunoSEQ multiplex PCR; the TCRdb copy retains only in-frame clones and omits some. The sample holds about a million clones, around three quarters seen once. The CDR3 consists of 18 residues. Germline lookup yields CDR1 SGHTS and CDR2 YDEGEE. The V gene end was trimmed by 4 bases and the J gene end by 2 bases; junction bases not matched to a gene: 8. Sequencing input: memory CD4+ T cells from PBMCs. Subset meaning: CD45RA-negative fraction. V and J are TRBV5-8 and TRBJ2-3, with TRBD2 matching over 15 bases. This clonotype originated in a man aged 18 to 29 in good health. Some clones in this sample may be carry-over from other donors' samples. CDR3 residues: CASSLGLAGGPNTDTQYF. CDR3 DNA: TGTGCCAGCAGCCTAGGACTAGCGGGAGGGCCCAACACAGATACGCAGTATTTT.